The 28 T cell receptor beta chains below all came from one sample that was sequenced in a study of CD8+CD57+ T cells in acquired aplastic anemia. The TCR beta profiling, which covered VDJ combination and CDR3 sequence, was carried out using genomic DNA as the template. One entry per CDR3 protein, called by TCRdb with MiXCR from the reads. This table has approximately 380,000 distinct CDR3 sequences, roughly 64% appearing once. The sequencing sample was made of sorted CD4+, CD8+, or CD8+CD57+ T cells (not recorded which) from PBMCs. The receptors stem from a human donor in good health, serving as a control.

V is TRBV24-1 and J is TRBJ2-3; 8 bases are shared with TRBD2. V dropped 10 bases and J dropped 7; count of bases not matched to a gene: 12. CDR3 length: 14 amino acids. The germline CDR1 and CDR2 sequences are KGHDR and SFDVKD. CDR3 DNA: TGTGCCACAAGAGCGGGGGCATGGACCTATACGCAGTATTTT. It is translated as CATRAGAWTYTQYF.

As concerns this clonotype: A junction end diverges from the germline sequence, so it may reflect a read error. This sequence joins TRBV5-4 and TRBJ2-7, with D possibly matching TRBD1 (6 bases). CDR3 length: 14 amino acids. Germline assignment: CDR1 SGHNT and CDR2 YYREEE (reference sequence). In DNA, the CDR3 is TGTGCCAGCAGTTCCAGGACAGTCTCCTACGAGCGGTACTTC. Translating gives CASSSRTVSYERYF.

As regards this clonotype: One junction end does not reproduce the germline sequence, and a read error may be involved. The CDR3 protein is CASSQEGGRGGYPF. As DNA, the CDR3 is TGTGCCAGCAGCCAAGAAGGGGGGCGCGGTGGCTACCCCTTC. The V gene is TRBV14, the J gene TRBJ1-2, with D perhaps TRBD1 (6 bases). The CDR3 sequence is 14 residues long. Germline V CDR1 and CDR2: SGHDN, FVKESK.

This sequence joins TRBV12-3 or TRBV12-4 and TRBJ2-7; a weak D match, TRBD1 (7 bases). The CDR3 extends over 16 amino acids. Here the CDR3 reads CASGKKGAGLRYEQYF. The CDR3 nucleotides are TGTGCTAGCGGTAAGAAGGGGGCCGGCTTACGCTACGAGCAGTACTTC.

The CDR3 DNA is TGCGCCAGCAGCTTTACAGTGAACACTGAAGAGACCCAGTACTTC. It codes for CASSFTVNTEETQYF. This chain links TRBV5-1 with TRBJ2-5; D ambiguous. Trimming removed 2 bases at V and 3 bases at J, with 14 bases between. This CDR3 is 15 amino acids long. The germline V gene has CDR1 SGHRS and CDR2 YFSETQ.

This clonotype was observed many times. The chain joins TRBV19 to TRBJ2-1, with D unresolved. The CDR3 covers 12 residues. V was pared by 6 bases and J by 6 bases, with 9 bases between. Germline CDR1 reads LNHDA; CDR2 reads SQIVND (reference sequence). The CDR3: CASRKAGNEQFF. CDR3 coding DNA: TGTGCCAGTAGGAAGGCCGGCAATGAGCAGTTCTTC.

The chain combines TRBV7-8 with TRBJ2-7; D might be TRBD2 (5 bases). The germline gives CDR1 SGHVS, CDR2 FQNEAQ. The CDR3 has 15 amino acids. The V end lost 6 bases, the J end lost 0 bases, and 15 bases lay between the germline ends. This CDR3 is CASRTYRGSSYEQYF. The DNA of the CDR3 is TGTGCCAGCAGGACGTACCGGGGAAGCTCCTACGAGCAGTACTTC.

The J gene is TRBJ2-5, the V gene TRBV15; TRBD1 agrees at 7 bases. The CDR3 extends over 17 amino acids. CDR1 and CDR2 from the germline V gene are LNHNV and YYDKDF (reference sequence). Trimming at V came to 3 bases and at J to 7 bases, leaving 17 bases not matched to a gene. CDR3 sequence: CATSSSWTGNTGGTQYF. For the CDR3, the DNA is TGTGCCACCAGCAGCTCCTGGACAGGCAACACGGGCGGGACCCAGTACTTC.

This clonotype was observed a single time. The chain joins TRBV5-1 to TRBJ1-1, with a possible D match to TRBD1 (5 bases). This CDR3 has 13 amino acids. Trimming took 0 bases from V and 10 from J, leaving 13 bases between them. From germline, CDR1 is SGHRS and CDR2 YFSETQ. CDR3 DNA: TGCGCCAGCAGCTTGGGGGTGACGACAGTAGCTTTCTTT. Encoded protein: CASSLGVTTVAFF.

The chain employs TRBV7-2 and TRBJ1-2; D uncertain. The V end lost 7 bases, the J end lost 2 bases, and 11 bases lay between the germline ends. The length of the CDR3 is 13 residues. Germline CDR1 and CDR2: SGHTA and FQGNSA. CDR3 loop: CASKFDGNYGYTF. For the CDR3, the DNA is TGTGCCAGCAAGTTTGACGGCAACTATGGCTACACCTTC.

The chain couples TRBV20-1 to TRBJ2-5; tentative D call: TRBD2 (6 bases). Trimming removed 7 bases from V and 4 bases from J, with 16 bases in between. CDR1 DFQATT and CDR2 SNEGSKA come from the germline V gene (reference sequence). The CDR3 consists of 13 residues. CDR3 sequence reads: CSDRGTGGETQYF. The DNA for the CDR3 is TGCAGTGACCGCGGGACGGGCGGAGAGACCCAGTACTTC.

The chain combines TRBV5-4 with TRBJ2-7; 9 bases fit TRBD2. CDR3 size: 16 residues. Unmatched junction bases numbered 11, after V lost 0 bases and J lost 7 bases. Per germline, CDR1 SGHNT and CDR2 YYREEE (reference sequence). The CDR3 region has the DNA TGTGCCAGCAGCTTGGTTCCTAGCGGGGCCGTAGGGGAGCAGTACGTC. Amino acids: CASSLVPSGAVGEQYV.

This clonotype appeared a few times. This rearrangement joins TRBV24-1 to TRBJ1-2; 7 bases agree with TRBD1. With V trimmed by 3 bases and J by 4 bases, 4 bases remained unmatched. The CDR3 runs to 14 residues. Germline V lookup: CDR1 KGHDR, CDR2 SFDVKD. The DNA for the CDR3 is TGTGCCACCAGTGATGACAGGGTTAGCTATGGCTACACCTTC. Protein: CATSDDRVSYGYTF.

In its sample, this clonotype was seen many times. The chain has TRBV27 and TRBJ2-7, with 8 positions matching TRBD1. The V gene's germline CDR1 is MNHEY and CDR2 SMNVEV (reference sequence). The CDR3 loop spans 15 amino acids. With V trimmed by 5 bases and J by 5 bases, 11 bases remained unmatched. The CDR3 loop reads CASSPQRDRIDEQYF. The CDR3 nucleotides are TGTGCCAGCAGTCCGCAGAGGGACAGGATCGACGAGCAGTACTTC.

The chain carries TRBV5-6 and TRBJ1-3; unclear D gene. The CDR3 runs 13 residues. CDR1 is SGHDT and CDR2 is YYEEEE in the germline V gene. V shed 7 bases and J shed 5 bases, with 13 bases lying between them. CDR3 DNA: TGTGCCAGCCAATTAGCGACTAGAAACACCATATATTTT. This sequence encodes CASQLATRNTIYF.

The table lists this clonotype with a few counts. The chain links TRBV7-2 to TRBJ2-7; D remains unclear. This CDR3 has 15 residues. The germline V and J ends were trimmed by 1 base and 2 bases, with 12 bases remaining between them. Germline assignment: CDR1 SGHTA and CDR2 FQGNSA. The CDR3 is CASSLGGRSTYEQYF. In DNA, the CDR3 is TGTGCCAGCAGCTTAGGCGGTCGCTCTACCTACGAGCAGTACTTC.

As regards this clonotype: A read error may be the cause here, since a much bigger clone is one base away. V gene TRBV6-1 combines with J gene TRBJ2-5; D not resolved. V was pared by 3 bases and J by 5 bases, with 16 bases between. CDR3 length: 15 residues. Germline V gives CDR1 MNHNS, CDR2 SASEGT. The CDR3: CASSEALGIGETQYF. CDR3 coding DNA: TGTGCCAGCAGTGAGGCTTTAGGGATCGGGGAGACCCAGTACTTC.

This clonotype was detected ten times or more. This rearrangement joins TRBV6-5 to TRBJ1-1; the D gene is possibly TRBD1 (5 bases). Trimming removed 2 bases from V and 3 bases from J, with 7 bases in between. This CDR3 is built from 13 residues. CDR1 MNHEY and CDR2 SVGAGI come from the germline V gene. The CDR3 sequence: CASSYGRDTEAFF. Written as DNA, the CDR3 is TGTGCCAGCAGTTACGGCAGGGACACTGAAGCTTTCTTT.

This clonotype was seen ten or more times. The J gene is TRBJ2-3, the V gene TRBV7-2, with TRBD2 matching over 8 bases. This CDR3 contains 15 residues. Germline trimming cut 5 bases from V and 3 bases from J; bases unmatched to any gene: 7. CDR1 and CDR2 from the germline V gene are SGHTA and FQGNSA. CDR3 coding DNA: TGTGCCAGCAGCCTTCGGGGGGGGACGACAGATACGCAGTATTTT. Residues: CASSLRGGTTDTQYF.

As regards this clonotype: Sequence at one end of the junction differs from germline and may be a read error. The rearrangement links TRBV2 to TRBJ1-2, with TRBD1 matching over 7 bases. This CDR3 is built from 15 residues. Germline CDR1 is SNHLY and CDR2 is FYNNEI. The CDR3 reads CACSAPTGDGYGYTF. The CDR3, as DNA: TGTGCCTGCAGTGCCCCAACAGGGGATGGCTATGGCTACACCTTC.

This clonotype was found once. The chain uses TRBV6-4 and TRBJ2-2; D is unclear. Germline V lookup: CDR1 MRHNA, CDR2 SNTAGT. The CDR3 extends over 13 amino acids. Trimming left V 8 bases short and J 6 bases short, with 13 bases between. CDR3 DNA sequence: TGTGCCAGCCCCCCGTCGGCAGCCGGGGAGCTGTTTTTT. It codes for CASPPSAAGELFF.

The genes are TRBV20-1 and TRBJ2-3; 8 bases fit TRBD2. CDR3 length: 13 residues. Trimming at V came to 3 bases and at J to 10 bases, leaving 9 bases not matched to a gene. Germline V CDR1 and CDR2: DFQATT, SNEGSKA (reference sequence). In nucleotides, the CDR3 is TGCAGTGCTAGTCCGGGGGGGACTTACCCGCAGTATTTT. Translation: CSASPGGTYPQYF.

A single count supports this clonotype. The chain has TRBV7-2 and TRBJ2-7; possible D gene TRBD2, 6 bases. The germline V gene encodes CDR1 SGHTA and CDR2 FQGNSA. This CDR3 is 17 amino acids long. Trimming took off 9 bases at V and 6 bases at J, with 30 bases between the two ends. CDR3 amino acids: CASSPSTGTATAVEQYF. The CDR3 nucleotides are TGTGCCAGTAGTCCATCGACCGGGACTGCGACGGCGGTCGAGCAGTACTTC.

In this sample, this clonotype turned up many times. This chain joins TRBV7-9 and TRBJ1-6; D is uncertain. This CDR3 is built from 16 residues. Germline CDR1 and CDR2: SEHNR and FQNEAQ (reference sequence). Trimming removed 5 bases at V and 9 bases at J, with 20 bases between. CDR3 bases: TGTGCCAGCAGCCCACTGGTTACGGCGCCTGGTTCACCCCTCCACTTT. This encodes CASSPLVTAPGSPLHF.

Regarding this clonotype: A much more abundant neighbour one base away suggests this may be a read error. The chain combines TRBV18 with TRBJ2-2; no clear D gene. The V end lost 1 base, the J end lost 4 bases, and 7 bases lay between the germline ends. Germline CDR1 reads KGHSH; CDR2 reads LQKENI. CDR3 length equals 14 residues. As DNA, the CDR3 is TGTGCCAGCTCACCACGCTCTTTCACCGGGGAGCTGTTTTTT. It is translated as CASSPRSFTGELFF.

The rearrangement joins TRBV7-2 to TRBJ2-2; 8 bases align to TRBD2. This CDR3 has 15 amino acids. Germline V gives CDR1 SGHTA, CDR2 FQGNSA. The ends lost 6 bases at V and 13 bases at J; junction bases unmatched: 16. The DNA for the CDR3 is TGTGCCAGCAGTCTTAGCGGGACTGTCCCGGGCTCGCTGTTTTTT. Its translation: CASSLSGTVPGSLFF.

This clonotype was picked up many times. The chain is built from TRBV20-1 and TRBJ1-4; no clear D gene. Germline CDR1 DFQATT, CDR2 SNEGSKA (reference sequence). V was pared by 5 bases and J by 3 bases, with 7 bases between. The length of the CDR3 is 12 residues. CDR3: CSAPGPNEKLFF. The CDR3, as DNA: TGCAGTGCTCCCGGACCTAATGAAAAACTGTTTTTT.

A note on this clonotype: A junction end diverges from the germline sequence, so it may reflect a read error. This chain uses TRBV5-1 with TRBJ1-5; TRBD1 might be the D (5 bases). The germline V gene encodes CDR1 SGHRS and CDR2 YFSETQ. The CDR3 runs 13 residues. The CDR3 sequence: CASRTTTVMNQHF. For the CDR3, the DNA is TGTGCCAGCAGAACGACGACAGTGATGAACCAGCATTTT.